The clone carrying this T cell receptor beta chain was recorded at least ten times. Germline V gene lookup returns CDR1 SEHNR and CDR2 FQNEAQ (reference sequence). The V end lost 3 bases, the J end lost 6 bases, and 9 bases lay between the germline ends. This CDR3 has 12 residues. Researchers amplified the TCR beta CDR3 regions from RNA transcripts. Carried out on the TCR CDR3, a first-round RT-PCR used the HTBI primer set. Each CDR3 protein gets one entry after TCRdb re-called the multiplex PCR reads with MiXCR. Seen here are hundreds of thousands of distinct CDR3 sequences, more than 30% observed once, and the top ten hold about 8.9%. The entry originates in a study of T cells in Graves' hyperthyroidism and ophthalmopathy.

The TCR was taken from a man in his late teens or twenties with Graves' hyperthyroidism. V usage is TRBV7-9 and J usage is TRBJ2-7, with unresolved D. The material sequenced was blood. The CDR3 protein is CASSFYRGEQYF. In nucleotides, the CDR3 is TGTGCCAGCAGCTTCTACAGAGGCGAGCAGTACTTC.